A selection of T cell receptor beta chains follows, all from one sample in a study of shared clonotypes between healthy human individuals. Repertoires were generated with immunoSEQ multiplex PCR, while TCRdb's copy carries only in-frame clones and drops some. The sample contains 2 million to 2.5 million clones, around 93% of which appear only once. The source material was naive CD4+ T cells from PBMCs. The receptors originated from a man between 18 and 35 years old in good health. Some clones in this sample may be carry-over from other donors' samples. Both conserved end residues are part of each CDR3. The D gene is left open where the match is weak. Size is stated for part of the rows, as once, few or many counts, or as a class when the clone is expanded.

J gene,D gene,clone size,V gene,CDR3 DNA,CDR3 protein
TRBJ2-7,.,.,TRBV28,TGTGCCAGCAGTTTATCTCCTCTACGGCCATACGAGCAGTACTTC,CASSLSPLRPYEQYF
TRBJ1-5,TRBD1,.,TRBV18,TGTGCCAGCTCACCAAGAAGAACAAACGTCCCGGGACAGGGGAAGGCTAATCAGCCCCAGCATTTT,CASSPRRTNVPGQGKANQPQHF
TRBJ1-3,TRBD1,.,TRBV4-3,TGCGCCAGCAGCCAGGGGACAGGGGTCGGTTCTGGAAACACCATATATTTT,CASSQGTGVGSGNTIYF
TRBJ2-7,.,.,TRBV5-1,TGCGCCAGCAGCAACGACAGATCCTACGAGCAGTACTTC,CASSNDRSYEQYF
TRBJ2-6,.,.,TRBV19,TGTGCCAGTAGTACTACTGGGGCCAACGTCCTGACTTTC,CASSTTGANVLTF
TRBJ2-5,.,.,TRBV18,TGTGCCAGCTCACTCACAGGGTATCTGGAGACCCAGTACTTC,CASSLTGYLETQYF
TRBJ2-7,TRBD2,.,TRBV6-4,TGTGCCAGCAGTGGGGAGGGGAACCGGAAATCCTACGAGCAGTACTTC,CASSGEGNRKSYEQYF
TRBJ2-6,.,.,TRBV7-2,TGTGCCAGCAGCCGAACGAGCTCTGGGGCCAACGTCCTGACTTTC,CASSRTSSGANVLTF
TRBJ2-7,.,.,TRBV28,TGTGCCAGCAGTTCCCCATCGGGAGGGACAGGGATAACCGAGCAGTACTTC,CASSSPSGGTGITEQYF
TRBJ2-1,.,.,TRBV28,TGTGCCAGCAGTTTCTGGACTTCAAGCTCCTACAATGAGCAGTTCTTC,CASSFWTSSSYNEQFF
TRBJ1-5,.,.,TRBV10-3,TGTGCCATCAGTCCTTCAGCGGATAGCAATCAGCCCCAGCATTTT,CAISPSADSNQPQHF
TRBJ2-1,TRBD2,.,TRBV9,TGTGCCAGCAGCGCAAGCGGGAGCTCCTACAATGAGCAGTTCTTC,CASSASGSSYNEQFF
TRBJ2-3,TRBD2,.,TRBV5-8,TGTGCCAGCTTCCCGGGACTAGTCTTAGATACGCAGTATTTT,CASFPGLVLDTQYF
TRBJ2-7,.,.,TRBV7-6,TGTGCCAGCAGCTGGGGAACAGTGTCCTACGAGCAGTACTTC,CASSWGTVSYEQYF
TRBJ2-2,TRBD2,.,TRBV5-4,TGTGCCAGCAGCCCATCACCGGGGGGAGTCACCGGGGAGCTGTTTTTT,CASSPSPGGVTGELFF
TRBJ2-1,.,.,TRBV6-1,TGTGCCAGCAAAGAAATTGCCGTGGGGGAGCAGTTCTTC,CASKEIAVGEQFF
TRBJ2-2,.,.,TRBV30,TGTGCCTGGAGTGTATTTCCGGGAATCACAGCCGGGGAGCTGTTTTTT,CAWSVFPGITAGELFF
TRBJ2-3,.,.,TRBV29-1,TGCAGCGCTTCATCCGGGGCAGATACGCAGTATTTT,CSASSGADTQYF
TRBJ2-3,.,.,TRBV9,TGTGCCAGCAGCGTGGGTTTCACAGATACGCAGTATTTT,CASSVGFTDTQYF
TRBJ2-3,.,.,TRBV7-8,TGTGCCAGCAGCTTAGATTTCGGTGACACGCAGTATTTT,CASSLDFGDTQYF
TRBJ2-7,TRBD2,.,TRBV19,TGTGCCACCACGGGCGGGAGGGGATCCTACGAGCAGTACTTC,CATTGGRGSYEQYF
TRBJ2-7,.,.,TRBV5-4,TGTGCCAGCAGCCCAAACCGGGGTTCCGACGAGCAGTACTTC,CASSPNRGSDEQYF
TRBJ2-2,.,.,TRBV11-3,TGTGCCAGCAGCTTAAGACGTCTCTCGAACACCGGGGAGCTGTTTTTT,CASSLRRLSNTGELFF
TRBJ2-3,TRBD2,.,TRBV29-1,TGCAGCGCCCCGGGTGGGGGAGGGTCGGTGGATACGCAGTATTTT,CSAPGGGGSVDTQYF
TRBJ1-1,TRBD1,.,TRBV5-1,TGCGCCAGCAGCTCAGACCCGGGACAGGGCGCTGAAGCTTTCTTT,CASSSDPGQGAEAFF
TRBJ1-1,.,few,TRBV23-1,TGCGCCAGCAGTCACACGGGATACAACACTGAAGCTTTCTTT,CASSHTGYNTEAFF
TRBJ2-7,TRBD2,.,TRBV2,TGTGCCAGCGTCCGGGAGGGGGGCTCCTACGAGCAGTACTTC,CASVREGGSYEQYF
TRBJ1-4,.,.,TRBV5-1,TGCGCCAGCCGCCCTACAGGGAATAATGAAAAACTGTTTTTT,CASRPTGNNEKLFF
TRBJ2-7,.,once,TRBV5-1,TGCGCCAGCAGCTTGGGCGGCACCTACGAGCAGTACTTC,CASSLGGTYEQYF
TRBJ2-3,.,.,TRBV7-2,TGTGCCAGCAGCCAAGCGGTGGGAAGTACGCAGTATTTT,CASSQAVGSTQYF
TRBJ1-2,TRBD1,.,TRBV18,TGTGCCAGCTCACCCGGACAGGGGGGACTCGGAGGCTACACCTTC,CASSPGQGGLGGYTF
TRBJ1-4,.,.,TRBV5-1,TGCGCCAGCAGCTTATCAACGACTAATGAAAAACTGTTTTTT,CASSLSTTNEKLFF
TRBJ2-5,TRBD1,.,TRBV15,TGTGCCACCAGCAGAGATGACAGGGGAGGAGAGACCCAGTACTTC,CATSRDDRGGETQYF
TRBJ2-1,.,.,TRBV10-3,TGTGCCATCGGTCAAGACGCGGCAGGTTACAATGAGCAGTTCTTC,CAIGQDAAGYNEQFF
TRBJ2-7,.,once,TRBV15,TGTGCCACCGGACATCGTTACGAGCAGTACTTC,CATGHRYEQYF
TRBJ1-5,TRBD1,.,TRBV6-5,TGTGCCAGCAGTGCCGGACAGGAGGGGCATCAGCCCCAGCATTTT,CASSAGQEGHQPQHF
TRBJ2-7,.,.,TRBV6-5,TGTGCCAGCAGAACCCCTGGAGGGTTGGCCTACGAGCAGTACTTC,CASRTPGGLAYEQYF
TRBJ1-2,.,.,TRBV4-3,TGCGCCAGCAGCCAAGATATCAGGGAGGACTATGGCTACACCTTC,CASSQDIREDYGYTF
TRBJ2-1,.,.,TRBV28,TGTGCCAGCAGTTTTTGGGGGGTGAGCTCCTACAATGAGCAGTTCTTC,CASSFWGVSSYNEQFF
TRBJ2-2,.,.,TRBV30,TGTGCCTGGAGCCAGTTCAACACCGGGGAGCTGTTTTTT,CAWSQFNTGELFF
TRBJ1-2,.,.,TRBV19,TGTGCCAGTAGTATAGTCGCCGGGGGCTACACCTTC,CASSIVAGGYTF
TRBJ1-2,.,.,TRBV4-3,TGCGCCAGCAGCCGAGGGTTCCTTGACTATGGCTACACCTTC,CASSRGFLDYGYTF
TRBJ1-1,.,.,TRBV5-1,TGCGCCAGCAGCTTGGAGGGGGAGTTCGGACCCTCGTTCTTT,CASSLEGEFGPSFF
TRBJ2-7,.,.,TRBV5-4,TGTGCCAGCAGCTTGAGTAGAAGCATCGGGGAGCAGTACTTC,CASSLSRSIGEQYF
TRBJ2-7,.,.,TRBV5-4,TGTGCCAGCAGCTCCCCCCGTGGGTCCTCCTACGAGCAGTACTTC,CASSSPRGSSYEQYF
TRBJ2-1,TRBD2,.,TRBV7-2,TGTGCCAGCTTAAAGGGACTAGCGGAGAACAATGAGCAGTTCTTC,CASLKGLAENNEQFF
TRBJ1-2,.,.,TRBV5-1,TGCGCCAGCAGCTTGTCAGCAGACCCCTATGGCTACACCTTC,CASSLSADPYGYTF
TRBJ2-3,TRBD1,.,TRBV2,TGTGCCAGCAGTCGACAGGGTACAGATACGCAGTATTTT,CASSRQGTDTQYF
TRBJ2-5,TRBD1,once,TRBV7-9,TGTGCCAGCAGCTTAGGGACAGGGGGTCGAGAGACCCAGTACTTC,CASSLGTGGRETQYF
TRBJ1-6,.,.,TRBV7-9,TGTGCCAGCAGCTTAGGTTATTCACCCCTCCACTTT,CASSLGYSPLHF